The 16 T cell receptor beta chains presented below share a single source sample, sequenced in a study of siplizumab effects on memory and regulatory T cells. This table comes from immunoSEQ multiplex PCR, and its TCRdb copy is limited to in-frame clones, with some not included. This sample has about 91,000 clones, with roughly 93% found just once. Sample: CD8+ T cells sorted from blood. All receptors derive from a human donor in good health.

About this clone itself: Other DNA sequences from this sample encode an identical CDR3 as well. The V call is TRBV27, the J call TRBJ2-1, with 7 bases lining up with TRBD2. The germline CDR1 and CDR2 sequences are MNHEY and SMNVEV (reference sequence). This CDR3 has 15 amino acids. V shed 2 bases and J 0 bases; nucleotides not matched to a gene: 1. CDR3 in amino acids: CASSLGGSSYNEQFF. The CDR3 nucleotides read TGTGCCAGCAGTTTAGGCGGGAGCTCCTACAATGAGCAGTTCTTC.

The chain couples TRBV27 to TRBJ2-1; 10 bases are shared with TRBD2. Germline trimming cut 7 bases from V and 4 bases from J; bases unmatched to any gene: 13. CDR3 size: 17 residues. Germline V CDR1 and CDR2: MNHEY, SMNVEV (reference sequence). CDR3 nucleotides: TGTGCCAGCAAAACTAGACCAGGACTAGCGGTATACAATGAGCAGTTCTTC. It codes for CASKTRPGLAVYNEQFF.

The chain is built from TRBV6-1 and TRBJ2-1, with 7 bases aligning to TRBD2. Unmatched junction bases numbered 9, after V lost 10 bases and J lost 6 bases. This CDR3 contains 13 residues. Germline V gene lookup returns CDR1 MNHNS and CDR2 SASEGT. CDR3 sequence (DNA): TGTGCCACCGCGGGACTATCGTTCAATGAGCAGTTCTTC. Translating gives CATAGLSFNEQFF.

This clone was found once. The V and J genes are TRBV9 and TRBJ1-2; D is possibly TRBD1 (6 bases). CDR3 length: 16 amino acids. The V gene's germline CDR1 is SGDLS and CDR2 YYNGEE. The ends were cut back, 6 bases at V and 7 bases at J, with 25 bases in the middle. Here the CDR3 DNA reads TGTGCCAGCAACCTCAAGGGGACGAGGGGGAGTGGTGGCTACACCTTC. This codes for CASNLKGTRGSGGYTF.

This chain connects TRBV30 to TRBJ1-1; 9 bases map to TRBD1. The CDR3 runs 13 residues. Germline V CDR1 and CDR2: GTSNPN, SVGIG (reference sequence). With V trimmed by 2 bases and J by 6 bases, 4 bases remained unmatched. The CDR3: CAWSNRGLAEAFF. CDR3 in DNA: TGTGCCTGGAGTAACAGGGGGCTCGCTGAAGCTTTCTTT.

The rearrangement joins TRBV5-6 to TRBJ2-7, with D possibly called TRBD1 or TRBD2 (5 bases each). The CDR3 is 13 residues long. CDR1 is SGHDT, CDR2 YYEEEE, per germline. Trimming shortened V by 3 bases and J by 3 bases, and 10 bases separated the two germline ends. The CDR3 is CASSSGRSYEQYF. For the CDR3, the DNA is TGTGCCAGCAGCTCGGGACGAAGCTACGAGCAGTACTTC.

Turning to this clone: At one of its ends the junction is not consistent with the germline gene, which may arise from a read error. The chain employs TRBV19 and TRBJ2-1, with D uncertain. The CDR3 runs to 14 residues. Germline V gives CDR1 LNHDA, CDR2 SQIVND (reference sequence). The CDR3 DNA is TGTGCCAGTAGTCTAGAGCTCTCCTACAATGAGCAGTTCTTC. This codes for CASSLELSYNEQFF.

The count of this clone is one. The chain uses TRBV30 and TRBJ2-1; D remains ambiguous. The CDR3 sequence is 11 residues long. Per germline, CDR1 GTSNPN and CDR2 SVGIG (reference sequence). The V gene lost 3 bases and the J gene lost 6 bases, with 6 bases spanning the gap. CDR3 nucleotide sequence: TGTGCCTGGAGGAGTTTCAATGAGCAGTTCTTC. Amino acids: CAWRSFNEQFF.

The chain carries TRBV5-6 and TRBJ1-1; 8 bases match TRBD1. After removal of 1 base from V and 1 base from J, the junction contained 0 bases not matched to a gene. The CDR3 is made up of 14 amino acids. The germline CDR1 and CDR2 sequences are SGHDT and YYEEEE. The CDR3 bases are TGTGCCAGCAGCTTGCAGGGGGCGAACACTGAAGCTTTCTTT. It codes for CASSLQGANTEAFF.

The gene calls are TRBV9 and TRBJ1-2; D uncertain. The CDR3 is made up of 15 amino acids. The germline V and J ends were trimmed by 2 bases and 0 bases, with 11 bases remaining between them. Germline V gene data show CDR1 as SGDLS and CDR2 as YYNGEE. DNA of the CDR3: TGTGCCAGCAGCGTCTATCAGGCCTCTAACTATGGCTACACCTTC. This translates into CASSVYQASNYGYTF.

The rearrangement joins TRBV7-3 to TRBJ1-1; TRBD1 matches 9 bases. The CDR3 extends over 13 amino acids. The germline gives CDR1 SGHTA, CDR2 FQGTGA. Trimming cost V 5 bases and J 7 bases; bases outside gene matches: 5. CDR3 region: CASSAQGAGEAFF. CDR3 sequence (DNA): TGTGCCAGCAGCGCACAGGGGGCGGGTGAAGCTTTCTTT.

This sequence joins TRBV5-5 and TRBJ2-7; D is unclear. V lost 0 bases to trimming and J lost 3 bases, with 10 bases between them. CDR3 size: 14 residues. Germline V gene data show CDR1 as SGHKS and CDR2 as YYEKEE (reference sequence). CDR3 nucleotide sequence: TGTGCCAGCAGCTTGGAGCCGCTACTCTACGAGCAGTACTTC. This codes for CASSLEPLLYEQYF.

Here the CDR3 DNA reads TGCGCCAGCAGCGGCAGGGTAGGATTGAACACTGAAGCTTTCTTT. Its protein product is CASSGRVGLNTEAFF. V gene TRBV5-1 combines with J gene TRBJ1-1, with a weak D call TRBD1 (5 bases). Per the germline V gene, CDR1 is SGHRS and CDR2 is YFSETQ. There are 15 residues in the CDR3. V was clipped by 4 bases and J by 0 bases, with 13 bases between them. Variable domain in full (rest from reference TRBV5-1 and TRBJ1-1): KAGVTQTPRYLIKTRGQQVTLSCSPISGHRSVSWYQQTPGQGLQFLFEYFSETQRNKGNFPGRFSGRQFSNSRSEMNVSTLELGDSALYLCASSGRVGLNTEAFFGQGTRLTVV.

This clone was observed once. This rearrangement joins TRBV6-5 to TRBJ2-7, with D maybe TRBD1 (6 bases). Germline loops: CDR1 MNHEY, CDR2 SVGAGI. The CDR3 spans 15 residues. With 6 bases removed from V and 4 bases from J, the gap between germline ends came to 19 bases. In nucleotides, the CDR3 is TGTGCCAGCAGCCGACGGGTGGGGGCGAGGTACGAGCAGTACTTC. This gives the protein CASSRRVGARYEQYF.

The chain employs TRBV13 and TRBJ2-1; 11 bases map to TRBD2. With V trimmed by 3 bases and J by 4 bases, 8 bases remained unmatched. This CDR3 has 17 amino acids. CDR1 is PRHDT and CDR2 is FYEKMQ in the germline V gene (reference sequence). The CDR3 DNA is TGTGCCAGCAGCTTCGGCGGGACTAGCGGATTTTACAATGAGCAGTTCTTC. Translated: CASSFGGTSGFYNEQFF.

The genes are TRBV6-5 and TRBJ2-1; possible D gene TRBD1, 6 bases. Trimming removed 2 bases from V and 1 base from J, with 9 bases in between. CDR3 length: 15 residues. Germline-derived CDR1 and CDR2 are MNHEY and SVGAGI. The CDR3 DNA is TGTGCCAGCAGTTACACGGACAGATCCTACAATGAGCAGTTCTTC. Its protein is CASSYTDRSYNEQFF.